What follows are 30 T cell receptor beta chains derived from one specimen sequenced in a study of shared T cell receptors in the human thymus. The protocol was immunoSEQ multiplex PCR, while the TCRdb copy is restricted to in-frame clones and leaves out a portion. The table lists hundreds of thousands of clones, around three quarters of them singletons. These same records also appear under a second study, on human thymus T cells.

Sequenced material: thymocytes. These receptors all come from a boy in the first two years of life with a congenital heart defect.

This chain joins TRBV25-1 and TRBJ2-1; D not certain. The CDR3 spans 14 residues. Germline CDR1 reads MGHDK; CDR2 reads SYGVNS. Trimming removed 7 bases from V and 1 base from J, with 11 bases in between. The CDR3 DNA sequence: TGTGCCAGCACCGGGTGGCGGTCCTACAATGAGCAGTTCTTC. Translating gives CASTGWRSYNEQFF.

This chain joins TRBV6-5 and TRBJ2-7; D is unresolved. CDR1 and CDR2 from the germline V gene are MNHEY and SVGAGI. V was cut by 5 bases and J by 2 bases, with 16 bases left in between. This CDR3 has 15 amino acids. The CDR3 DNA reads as TGTGCCAGCAGTCCCGAGACTGAAAAAGCCTACGAGCAGTACTTC. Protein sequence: CASSPETEKAYEQYF.

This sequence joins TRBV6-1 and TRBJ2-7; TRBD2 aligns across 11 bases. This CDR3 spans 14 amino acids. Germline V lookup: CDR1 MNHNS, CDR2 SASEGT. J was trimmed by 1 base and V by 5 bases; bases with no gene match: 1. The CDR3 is CASSIAGGSYEQYF. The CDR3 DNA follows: TGTGCCAGCAGTATAGCGGGGGGGTCCTACGAGCAGTACTTC.

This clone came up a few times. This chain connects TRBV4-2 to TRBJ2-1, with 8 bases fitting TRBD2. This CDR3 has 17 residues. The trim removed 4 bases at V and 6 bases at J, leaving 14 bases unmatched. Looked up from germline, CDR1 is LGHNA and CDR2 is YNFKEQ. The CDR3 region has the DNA TGTGCCAGCAGCCTAAAACTTAGCGGGAAGGGGATCAATGAGCAGTTCTTC. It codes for CASSLKLSGKGINEQFF.

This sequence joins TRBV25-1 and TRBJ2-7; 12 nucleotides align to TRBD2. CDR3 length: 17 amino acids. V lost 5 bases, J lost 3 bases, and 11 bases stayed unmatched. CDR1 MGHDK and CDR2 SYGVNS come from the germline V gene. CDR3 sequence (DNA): TGTGCCAGCAGTTCTAGCGGGAGGGCCTTCGGGTTCTACGAGCAGTACTTC. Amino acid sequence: CASSSSGRAFGFYEQYF.

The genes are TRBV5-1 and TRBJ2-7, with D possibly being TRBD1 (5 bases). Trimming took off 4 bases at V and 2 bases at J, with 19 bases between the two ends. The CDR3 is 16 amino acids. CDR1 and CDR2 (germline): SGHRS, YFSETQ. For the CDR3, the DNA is TGCGCCAGCAGCCCTTATAAGGGGAACAGAGCCTACGAGCAGTACTTC. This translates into CASSPYKGNRAYEQYF. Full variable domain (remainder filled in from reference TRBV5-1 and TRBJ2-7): KAGVTQTPRYLIKTRGQQVTLSCSPISGHRSVSWYQQTPGQGLQFLFEYFSETQRNKGNFPGRFSGRQFSNSRSEMNVSTLELGDSALYLCASSPYKGNRAYEQYFGPGTRLTVT.

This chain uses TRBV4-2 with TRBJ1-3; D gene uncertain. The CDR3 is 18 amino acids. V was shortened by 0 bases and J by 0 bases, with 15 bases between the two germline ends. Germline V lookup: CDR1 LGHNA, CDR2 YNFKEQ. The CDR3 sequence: CASSQEKGALPSGNTIYF. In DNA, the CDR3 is TGTGCCAGCAGCCAAGAAAAGGGAGCCCTTCCCTCTGGAAACACCATATATTTT.

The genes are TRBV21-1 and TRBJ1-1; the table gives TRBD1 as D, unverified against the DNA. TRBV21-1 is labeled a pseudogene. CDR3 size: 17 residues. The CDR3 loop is CASSRGGDRVFVTEAFF. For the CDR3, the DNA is TGTGCCAGCAGCCGGGGGGGGGACAGGGTCTTCGTCACTGAAGCTTTCTTT.

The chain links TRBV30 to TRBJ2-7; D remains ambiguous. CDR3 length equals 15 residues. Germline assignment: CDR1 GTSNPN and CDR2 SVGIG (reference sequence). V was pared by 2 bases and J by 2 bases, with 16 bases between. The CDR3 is CAWSPKERGPYEQYF. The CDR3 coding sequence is TGTGCCTGGAGTCCCAAAGAGCGTGGCCCCTACGAGCAGTACTTC.

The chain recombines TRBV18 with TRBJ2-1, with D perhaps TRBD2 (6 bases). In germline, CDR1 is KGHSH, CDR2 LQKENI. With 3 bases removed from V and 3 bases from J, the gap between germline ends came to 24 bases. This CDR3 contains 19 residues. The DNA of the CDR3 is TGTGCCAGCTCACCCCTTTGGGGAGGCCGAGGACCAGACTACAATGAGCAGTTCTTC. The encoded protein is CASSPLWGGRGPDYNEQFF.

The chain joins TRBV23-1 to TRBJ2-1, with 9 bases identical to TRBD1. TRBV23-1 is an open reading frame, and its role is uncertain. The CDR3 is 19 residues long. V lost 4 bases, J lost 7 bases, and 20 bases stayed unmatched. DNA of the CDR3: TGCGCCAGCAGTCTCAACCACCTAAAGGACAGGGGTCTAGTGAATGAGCAGTTCTTC. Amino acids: CASSLNHLKDRGLVNEQFF.

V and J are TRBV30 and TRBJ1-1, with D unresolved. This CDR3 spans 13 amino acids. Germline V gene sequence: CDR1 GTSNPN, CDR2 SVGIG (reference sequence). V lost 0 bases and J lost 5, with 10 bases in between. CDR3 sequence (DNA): TGTGCCTGGAGTGTCCGGGTGAGTACTGAAGCTTTCTTT. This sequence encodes CAWSVRVSTEAFF. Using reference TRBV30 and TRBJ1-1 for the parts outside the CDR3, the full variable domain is SQTIHQWPATLVQPVGSPLSLECTVEGTSNPNLYWYRQAAGRGLQLLFYSVGIGQISSEVPQNLSASRPQDRQFILSSKKLLLSDSGFYLCAWSVRVSTEAFFGQGTRLTVV.

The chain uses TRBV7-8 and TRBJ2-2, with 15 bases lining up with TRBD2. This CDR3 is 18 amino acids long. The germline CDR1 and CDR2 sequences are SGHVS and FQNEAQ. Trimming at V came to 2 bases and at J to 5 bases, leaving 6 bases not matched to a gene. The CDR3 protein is CASSLYGTSGRKTGELFF. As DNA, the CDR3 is TGTGCCAGCAGCTTATATGGGACTAGCGGGAGGAAGACCGGGGAGCTGTTTTTT.

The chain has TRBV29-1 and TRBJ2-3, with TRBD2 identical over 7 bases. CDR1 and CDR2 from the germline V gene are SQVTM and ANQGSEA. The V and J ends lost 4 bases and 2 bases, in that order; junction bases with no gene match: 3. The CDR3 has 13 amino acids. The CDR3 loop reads CSVGGGHTDTQYF. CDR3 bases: TGCAGCGTTGGCGGGGGTCACACAGATACGCAGTATTTT.

The CDR3 reads CASSGQGLPYNEQFF. CDR3 nucleotide sequence: TGTGCCAGCAGCGGACAGGGTCTCCCCTACAATGAGCAGTTCTTC. The rearrangement uses TRBV7-2 and TRBJ2-1; 8 bases agree with TRBD1. The germline V gene has CDR1 SGHTA and CDR2 FQGNSA. V lost 5 bases and J lost 2; bases outside the gene matches: 5. CDR3 length equals 15 residues. Variable domain in full (rest from reference TRBV7-2 and TRBJ2-1): GAGVSQSPSNKVTEKGKDVELRCDPISGHTALYWYRQSLGQGLEFLIYFQGNSAPDKSGLPSDRFSAERTGGSVSTLTIQRTQQEDSAVYLCASSGQGLPYNEQFFGPGTRLTVL.

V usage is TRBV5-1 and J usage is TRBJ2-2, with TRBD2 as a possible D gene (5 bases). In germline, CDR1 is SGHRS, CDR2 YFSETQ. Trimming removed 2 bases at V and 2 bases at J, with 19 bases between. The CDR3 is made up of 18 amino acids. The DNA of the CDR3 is TGCGCCAGCAGCTTTAAGATTCTAGCCCCCACTAACACCGGGGAGCTGTTTTTT. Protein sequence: CASSFKILAPTNTGELFF.

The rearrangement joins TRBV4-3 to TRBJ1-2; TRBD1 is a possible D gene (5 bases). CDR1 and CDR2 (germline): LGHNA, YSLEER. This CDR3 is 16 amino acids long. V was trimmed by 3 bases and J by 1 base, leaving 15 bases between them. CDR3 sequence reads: CASSHWSGRNNYGYTF. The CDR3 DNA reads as TGCGCCAGCAGCCATTGGTCAGGGCGAAATAACTATGGCTACACCTTC.

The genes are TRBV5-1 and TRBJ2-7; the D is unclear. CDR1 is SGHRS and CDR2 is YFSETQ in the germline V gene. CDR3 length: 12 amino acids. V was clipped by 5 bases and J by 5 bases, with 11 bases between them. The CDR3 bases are TGCGCCAGCAGATACGACATCGACGAGCAGTACTTC. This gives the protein CASRYDIDEQYF.

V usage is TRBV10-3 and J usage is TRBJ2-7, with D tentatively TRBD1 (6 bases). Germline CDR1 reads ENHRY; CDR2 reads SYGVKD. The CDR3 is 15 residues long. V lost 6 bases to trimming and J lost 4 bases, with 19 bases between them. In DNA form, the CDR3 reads TGTGCCATCAGAGATCCGGGCCAAGGGGGATACGAGCAGTACTTC. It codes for CAIRDPGQGGYEQYF.

CDR3: CASSQDLQGQGTKAPLHF. CDR3 coding DNA: TGCGCCAGCAGCCAAGATCTCCAGGGACAGGGGACCAAGGCACCCCTCCACTTT. V usage is TRBV4-3 and J usage is TRBJ1-6, with 10 bases that match TRBD1. CDR3 size: 18 residues. The V segment lost 0 bases and the J segment 11 bases; nucleotides outside the gene matches: 13. The V gene's germline CDR1 is LGHNA and CDR2 YSLEER.

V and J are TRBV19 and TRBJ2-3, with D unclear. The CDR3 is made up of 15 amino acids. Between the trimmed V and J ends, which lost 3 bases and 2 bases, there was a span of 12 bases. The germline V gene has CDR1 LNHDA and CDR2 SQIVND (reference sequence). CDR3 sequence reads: CASSMISIPTDTQYF. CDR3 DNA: TGTGCCAGTAGTATGATTTCTATCCCCACAGATACGCAGTATTTT.

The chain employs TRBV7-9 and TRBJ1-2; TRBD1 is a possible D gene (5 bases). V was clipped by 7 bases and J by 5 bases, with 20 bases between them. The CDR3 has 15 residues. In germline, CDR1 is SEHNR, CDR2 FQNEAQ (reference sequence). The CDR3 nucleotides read TGTGCCAGCACCGGACCTGCGGGGGTTAGGTATGGCTACACCTTC. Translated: CASTGPAGVRYGYTF.

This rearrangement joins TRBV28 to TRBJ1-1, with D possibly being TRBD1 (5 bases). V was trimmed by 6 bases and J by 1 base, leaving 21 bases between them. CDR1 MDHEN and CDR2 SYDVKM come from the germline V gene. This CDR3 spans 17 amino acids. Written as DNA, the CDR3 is TGTGCCAGCAGCTGGGGGGACGGCCAAACTTGGAACACTGAAGCTTTCTTT. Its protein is CASSWGDGQTWNTEAFF.

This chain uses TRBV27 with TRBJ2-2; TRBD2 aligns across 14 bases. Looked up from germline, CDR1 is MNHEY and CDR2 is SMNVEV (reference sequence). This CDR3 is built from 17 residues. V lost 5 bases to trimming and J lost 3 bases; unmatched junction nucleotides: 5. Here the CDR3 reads CASSPTSGRADTGELFF. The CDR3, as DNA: TGTGCCAGCAGTCCGACTAGCGGGAGGGCCGACACCGGGGAGCTGTTTTTT.

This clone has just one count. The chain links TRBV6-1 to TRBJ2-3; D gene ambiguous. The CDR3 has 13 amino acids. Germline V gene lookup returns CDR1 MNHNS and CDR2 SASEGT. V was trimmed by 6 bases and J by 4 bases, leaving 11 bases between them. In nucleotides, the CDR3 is TGTGCCAGCAGGGGCACAGCCGCAGATACGCAGTATTTT. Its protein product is CASRGTAADTQYF.

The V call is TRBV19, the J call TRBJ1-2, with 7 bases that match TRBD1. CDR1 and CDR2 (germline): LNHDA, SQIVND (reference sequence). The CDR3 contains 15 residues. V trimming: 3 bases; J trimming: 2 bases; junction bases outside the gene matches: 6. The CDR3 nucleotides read TGTGCCAGTAGTATCCCGACAGGGATGAACTATGGCTACACCTTC. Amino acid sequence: CASSIPTGMNYGYTF.

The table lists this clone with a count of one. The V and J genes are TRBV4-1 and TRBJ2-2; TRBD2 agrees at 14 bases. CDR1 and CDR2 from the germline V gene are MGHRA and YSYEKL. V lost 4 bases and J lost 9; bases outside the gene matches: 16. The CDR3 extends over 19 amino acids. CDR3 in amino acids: CASSPPGLAGEGIGRELFF. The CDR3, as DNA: TGCGCCAGCAGCCCTCCGGGACTAGCGGGAGAGGGCATTGGGAGGGAGCTGTTTTTT.

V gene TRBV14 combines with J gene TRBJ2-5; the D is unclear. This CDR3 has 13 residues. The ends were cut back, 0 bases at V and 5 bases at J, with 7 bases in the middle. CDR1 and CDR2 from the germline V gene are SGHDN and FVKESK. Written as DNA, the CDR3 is TGTGCCAGCAGCCAAGACAGTGTGGAGACCCAGTACTTC. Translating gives CASSQDSVETQYF. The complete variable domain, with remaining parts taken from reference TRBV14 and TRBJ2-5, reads EAGVTQFPSHSVIEKGQTVTLRCDPISGHDNLYWYRRVMGKEIKFLLHFVKESKQDESGMPNNRFLAERTGGTYSTLKVQPAELEDSGVYFCASSQDSVETQYFGPGTRLLVL.

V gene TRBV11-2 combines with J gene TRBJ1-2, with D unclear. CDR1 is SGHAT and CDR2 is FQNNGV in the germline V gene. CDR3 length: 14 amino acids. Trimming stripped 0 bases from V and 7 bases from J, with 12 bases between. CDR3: CASSLDLNEGGYTF. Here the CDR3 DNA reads TGTGCCAGCAGCTTAGACTTAAACGAGGGTGGCTACACCTTC.

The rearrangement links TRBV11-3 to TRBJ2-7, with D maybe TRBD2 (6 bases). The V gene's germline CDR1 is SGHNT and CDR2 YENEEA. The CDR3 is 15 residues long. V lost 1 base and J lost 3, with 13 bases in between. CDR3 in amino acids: CASSLGGGGGYEQYF. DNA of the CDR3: TGTGCCAGCAGCTTAGGGGGAGGTGGGGGCTACGAGCAGTACTTC.